These 30 T cell receptor beta chains originate from one sample sequenced in a study of regulatory T cells in long-lasting Graves disease. In building TCR beta libraries, iRepertoire HTBI primers were used together with Arm-PCR of CDR3 regions. Each CDR3 protein is one row after TCRdb ran MiXCR on the multiplex PCR reads. The table records about 400,000 distinct CDR3 sequences, approximately 16% of them present only once. The time point: newly diagnosed GD, antithyroid drugs for less than 3 months. After RNA was extracted from PBMCs, the TCR library was made from it. The same data also contributed to another study, on T cells in Graves' hyperthyroidism and ophthalmopathy.

The source material was peripheral blood mononuclear cells (PBMCs), sampled at new diagnosis, from a patient treated with antithyroid drugs. The receptor source for this set is a woman between 40 and 55 years old with Graves disease.

In this sample, this clonotype turned up a few times. The rearrangement joins TRBV18 to TRBJ2-2; TRBD2 matches 8 bases. This CDR3 is built from 16 residues. From germline, CDR1 is KGHSH and CDR2 LQKENI. J was trimmed by 2 bases and V by 6 bases; bases with no gene match: 8. The CDR3 loop reads CASSLTSGPNTGELFF. The CDR3 DNA reads as TGTGCCAGCTCGCTTACTAGCGGCCCCAACACCGGGGAGCTGTTTTTT.

About this clonotype itself: With a far larger clone one base away, a read error is the likely cause. The chain links TRBV12-3 or TRBV12-4 to TRBJ2-1; D uncertain. The J call could be wrong; TRBJ2-5 is a better fit for the DNA end. The CDR3 spans 15 residues. The CDR3, as DNA: TGTGCCAGCATTTTATGGCAGTCTGGTGGAGAGACCCAGTACTTC. It codes for CASILWQSGGETQYF.

This clonotype showed up just a few times. The chain carries TRBV6-1 and TRBJ1-5; tentatively, D is TRBD1 (6 bases). Deletions cut 6 bases from V and 4 bases from J, with 7 bases between. The CDR3 has 12 residues. Germline V gives CDR1 MNHNS, CDR2 SASEGT. DNA for the CDR3: TGTGCCAGCAGAAGGGGGAATCAGCCCCAGCATTTT. This encodes CASRRGNQPQHF.

This clonotype was seen many times. This chain connects TRBV7-9 to TRBJ2-7, with 7 bases that match TRBD2. CDR1 is SEHNR and CDR2 is FQNEAQ in the germline V gene (reference sequence). The CDR3 length is 15 residues. The ends lost 5 bases at V and 8 bases at J; junction bases unmatched: 15. The CDR3 DNA is TGTGCCAGCAGCCCCCCCGGGAGGACCATCGTGAAGCAGTACTTC. This translates into CASSPPGRTIVKQYF.

In this sample, this clonotype turned up many times. The J gene is TRBJ1-1, the V gene TRBV19; D gene unclear. The V end lost 4 bases, the J end lost 3 bases, and 12 bases lay between the germline ends. The CDR3 covers 14 residues. The germline CDR1 and CDR2 sequences are LNHDA and SQIVND (reference sequence). The CDR3 nucleotides are TGTGCCAGTAGTACCCCCCGGGGAGACACTGAAGCTTTCTTT. This gives the protein CASSTPRGDTEAFF.

The chain couples TRBV6-1 to TRBJ1-6, with 11 bases matching TRBD1. The CDR3 has 16 residues. J was trimmed by 5 bases and V by 0 bases; bases with no gene match: 0. Germline V gives CDR1 MNHNS, CDR2 SASEGT. CDR3 nucleotide sequence: TGTGCCAGCAGTGAAGCGGGACAGGGGGATAATTCACCCCTCCACTTT. This gives the protein CASSEAGQGDNSPLHF.

Ten or more counts support this clonotype. V and J are TRBV19 and TRBJ2-3; 8 bases are a match to TRBD2. The germline V gene encodes CDR1 LNHDA and CDR2 SQIVND (reference sequence). V lost 3 bases, J lost 0 bases, and 5 bases stayed unmatched. The CDR3 runs to 16 residues. CDR3 residues: CASSIRTSGSTDTQYF. CDR3 coding DNA: TGTGCCAGTAGTATTAGAACTAGCGGAAGCACAGATACGCAGTATTTT.

This clonotype was seen many times. This sequence joins TRBV18 and TRBJ2-7, with a tentative D call TRBD1 (6 bases). The V and J ends lost 8 bases and 2 bases respectively, with 13 bases between them. The CDR3 loop spans 13 amino acids. Germline-derived CDR1 and CDR2 are KGHSH and LQKENI. The CDR3 region has the DNA TGTGCCAGCAGCCCAGGACAGCCCTACGAGCAGTACTTC. This encodes CASSPGQPYEQYF.

The chain couples TRBV3-1 to TRBJ1-2, with TRBD1 as a possible D gene (6 bases). This CDR3 comprises 15 residues. V dropped 5 bases and J dropped 4 bases, with 17 bases sitting between them. Looked up from germline, CDR1 is LGHDT and CDR2 is YNNKEL (reference sequence). The CDR3 sequence: CASSRSPGEPYGYTF. The CDR3 DNA is TGTGCCAGCAGCAGATCACCAGGGGAGCCCTATGGCTACACCTTC.

This clonotype has just a few counts. The V call is TRBV7-9, the J call TRBJ2-1; the match to TRBD2 covers 12 bases. The CDR3 has 18 residues. Germline CDR1 and CDR2: SEHNR and FQNEAQ (reference sequence). The J segment lost 7 bases and the V segment lost 7 bases, leaving 17 bases of the junction unmatched. The DNA for the CDR3 is TGTGCCAGCACCACTTCCCTAGCGGGGGGGATACGGTTAAATGAGCAGTTCTTC. Protein product: CASTTSLAGGIRLNEQFF.

The chain couples TRBV5-4 to TRBJ2-5; 7 positions match TRBD2. In germline, CDR1 is SGHNT, CDR2 YYREEE (reference sequence). The V gene end was trimmed by 0 bases and the J gene end by 0 bases; junction bases not matched to a gene: 5. This CDR3 has 16 residues. This CDR3 reads CASSLASGTYQETQYF. In nucleotides, the CDR3 is TGTGCCAGCAGCTTGGCAAGCGGGACGTACCAAGAGACCCAGTACTTC.

About this clonotype itself: A much larger clone is a single base away; this may be a read error. The chain combines TRBV28 with TRBJ2-2; a weak D match, TRBD2 (6 bases). CDR3 length equals 17 residues. The germline V gene has CDR1 MDHEN and CDR2 SYDVKM. V shed 4 bases and J shed 3 bases, with 18 bases lying between them. CDR3 nucleotide sequence: TGTGCCAGCAGTTCATTTTGGGGGGAGTACGACACCGGGGAGCTGTTTTTT. This translates into CASSSFWGEYDTGELFF.

The chain combines TRBV5-1 with TRBJ2-2; D gene unclear. Trimming shortened V by 1 base and J by 6 bases, and 4 bases separated the two germline ends. The germline gives CDR1 SGHRS, CDR2 YFSETQ. The CDR3 is made up of 12 amino acids. The CDR3 coding sequence is TGCGCCAGCAGCTTGAGTGCCGGGGAGCTGTTTTTT. Amino acids: CASSLSAGELFF.

This clonotype was observed at least ten times. The gene calls are TRBV10-3 and TRBJ1-2, with 11 bases aligning to TRBD1. Germline trimming cut 3 bases from V and 4 bases from J; bases unmatched to any gene: 10. The CDR3 is made up of 17 amino acids. CDR1 is ENHRY and CDR2 is SYGVKD in the germline V gene. For the CDR3, the DNA is TGTGCCATCAGTGAAGGGACAGGGGGTATTTATTCCTATGGCTACACCTTC. It is translated as CAISEGTGGIYSYGYTF.

In its sample, this clonotype was seen many times. The genes are TRBV11-1 and TRBJ1-1; no clear D. Trimming stripped 2 bases from V and 0 bases from J, with 10 bases between. Germline assignment: CDR1 SGHAT and CDR2 FQDESV (reference sequence). This CDR3 is built from 15 residues. CDR3 loop: CASSLWVNMNTEAFF. As DNA, the CDR3 is TGTGCCAGCAGCTTATGGGTAAACATGAACACTGAAGCTTTCTTT.

In its sample, this clonotype was seen many times. The rearrangement joins TRBV20-1 to TRBJ2-1, with 15 bases matching TRBD2. CDR1 and CDR2 from the germline V gene are DFQATT and SNEGSKA (reference sequence). V gave up 6 bases and J gave up 6 bases; unmatched junction bases: 6. The CDR3 has 15 residues. The CDR3 protein is CSAYGTSGRSNEQFF. In DNA form, the CDR3 reads TGCAGTGCCTACGGGACTAGCGGGAGGAGCAATGAGCAGTTCTTC.

The V gene is TRBV10-3, the J gene TRBJ2-7; no firm D call. V was pared by 4 bases and J by 4 bases, with 14 bases between. The CDR3 totals 14 residues. Germline V gives CDR1 ENHRY, CDR2 SYGVKD. For the CDR3, the DNA is TGTGCCATCAGTGCTACGGACGGACCATACGAGCAGTACTTC. It specifies CAISATDGPYEQYF.

This clonotype came up many times. The rearrangement links TRBV12-5 to TRBJ2-7; D call uncertain. This CDR3 region has 13 residues. V lost 2 bases to trimming and J lost 0 bases, with 5 bases between them. The germline gives CDR1 LGHNT, CDR2 FRNRAP. CDR3 in amino acids: CASGLSPSYEQYF. The DNA for the CDR3 is TGTGCTAGTGGTTTGTCCCCCTCCTACGAGCAGTACTTC.

This clonotype was detected many times. The J gene is TRBJ2-1, the V gene TRBV7-9; tentatively, D is TRBD2 (6 bases). Germline CDR1 and CDR2: SEHNR and FQNEAQ (reference sequence). CDR3 length equals 12 residues. The germline V and J ends were trimmed by 1 base and 14 bases, with 12 bases remaining between them. CDR3 amino acids: CASSLDAASEFF. The CDR3 DNA follows: TGTGCCAGCAGCTTAGACGCGGCTAGCGAGTTCTTC.

This clonotype was recorded only once. V gene TRBV20-1 combines with J gene TRBJ2-7, with a tentative D call TRBD2 (6 bases). The CDR3 is 14 amino acids. Germline V CDR1 and CDR2: DFQATT, SNEGSKA (reference sequence). The ends were cut back, 5 bases at V and 4 bases at J, with 18 bases in the middle. This CDR3 reads CSASRRDSLYEQYF. The CDR3 coding sequence is TGCAGTGCTTCCCGCCGGGACTCCTTATACGAGCAGTACTTC.

This clonotype was detected many times. The chain has TRBV11-1 and TRBJ2-7; unclear D gene. CDR1 is SGHAT and CDR2 is FQDESV in the germline V gene (reference sequence). Trimming cost V 1 base and J 6 bases, with 7 bases left between them. The CDR3 is 12 amino acids. CDR3 coding DNA: TGTGCCAGCAGCTTAGACACCGGCGAGCAGTACTTC. Translation gives CASSLDTGEQYF.

This clonotype was counted many times. The chain joins TRBV6-1 to TRBJ2-7, with a tentative D call TRBD1 (6 bases). This CDR3 region has 19 residues. V was clipped by 8 bases and J by 3 bases, with 32 bases between them. Germline CDR1 and CDR2: MNHNS and SASEGT. CDR3 in DNA: TGTGCCAGCTGCTGCGGTGCATCGACAGGCCCGGCGGTTGGCTACGAGCAGTACTTC. It yields the protein CASCCGASTGPAVGYEQYF.

The V gene is TRBV19, the J gene TRBJ1-1; possible D gene TRBD1, 5 bases. V lost 7 bases to trimming and J lost 4 bases, with 22 bases between them. The CDR3 is 16 residues long. CDR1 is LNHDA, CDR2 SQIVND, per germline (reference sequence). The CDR3, as DNA: TGTGCCAGTACTCTGAGCGGGGGGAGGGTGGGCACTGAAGCTTTCTTT. This gives the protein CASTLSGGRVGTEAFF.

This clonotype was counted at least ten times. The gene calls are TRBV2 and TRBJ2-5; weak D call: TRBD2 (5 bases). The assigned J gene may be wrong: the sequence end matches TRBJ2-1 better. The germline V gene has CDR1 SNHLY and CDR2 FYNNEI. CDR3 length: 12 residues. The CDR3 sequence is CASSEGVATQFF. CDR3 sequence (DNA): TGTGCCAGCAGTGAAGGGGTAGCGACCCAGTTCTTC.

This clonotype was recorded at least ten times. The CDR3 DNA reads as TGTGCCAGCAGTTCGGCGGGGGGTGCTAACTATGGCTACACCTTC. It specifies CASSSAGGANYGYTF. The V call is TRBV11-3, the J call TRBJ1-2, with D tentatively TRBD1 (5 bases). There are 15 residues in the CDR3. Trimming removed 6 bases at V and 0 bases at J, with 14 bases between. Germline V gives CDR1 SGHNT, CDR2 YENEEA.

DNA for the CDR3: TGCAGTGCTAGAGGTGTCCAGGGACGAGGCTCCTACGAGCAGTACTTC. It specifies CSARGVQGRGSYEQYF. V is TRBV20-1 and J is TRBJ2-7, with D perhaps TRBD1 or TRBD2 (5 bases each). The CDR3 totals 16 residues. V lost 1 base to trimming and J lost 0 bases, with 16 bases between them. Germline lookup yields CDR1 DFQATT and CDR2 SNEGSKA (reference sequence).

The gene calls are TRBV5-6 and TRBJ2-5, with TRBD2 identical over 9 bases. The CDR3 covers 18 residues. J gave up 5 bases and V 4 bases, and 18 bases lay outside the gene matches. CDR1 is SGHDT, CDR2 YYEEEE, per germline. CDR3: CASSPVGGRLAGSETQYF. The CDR3 DNA sequence: TGTGCCAGCAGCCCTGTAGGGGGCCGGCTAGCGGGATCGGAGACCCAGTACTTC.

This clonotype has more than one count but fewer than ten. The chain joins TRBV12-3 or TRBV12-4 to TRBJ1-1; D is possibly TRBD1 (5 bases). This CDR3 is 15 amino acids long. Trimming removed 1 base at V and 5 bases at J, with 14 bases between. CDR3 sequence (DNA): TGTGCCAGCAGTTTAGAGGACTCCCGGGGGACTGAAGCTTTCTTT. This encodes CASSLEDSRGTEAFF.

This clonotype was recorded at least ten times. For the CDR3, the DNA is TGTGCCAGCAAACTAGCGGGGATCACAGATACGCAGTATTTT. Its protein product is CASKLAGITDTQYF. The chain uses TRBV11-2 and TRBJ2-3, with TRBD2 matching 10 bases. The CDR3 is 14 residues long. The junction had 3 bases not matched to a gene; V was cut back by 7 bases and J by 2 bases. Germline assignment: CDR1 SGHAT and CDR2 FQNNGV.

J is TRBJ2-7 and V is TRBV12-3 or TRBV12-4, with a possible D match to TRBD1 (5 bases). V was cut by 6 bases and J by 6 bases, with 21 bases left in between. The CDR3 covers 15 residues. The CDR3 DNA reads as TGTGCCAGCAGGTACCAGGGTCCCATCCTAGGCGAGCAGTACTTC. Amino acid sequence: CASRYQGPILGEQYF.